A selection of T cell receptor beta chains follows, all from one sample in a study of cytomegalovirus exposure and HLA in healthy donors. Sequencing was performed with immunoSEQ multiplex PCR; in TCRdb, only in-frame clones are kept and a portion is missing. The data contain 150,000 to 200,000 clones, approximately 80% of them singletons. Sequenced input: PBMCs. These receptors came from a man aged 18 to 35 in good health and CMV-seronegative. CDR3s include the opening cysteine and the closing phenylalanine or tryptophan. Each record gives: D gene, J gene, clone size, V gene, CDR3 protein, CDR3 DNA. A D gene is named only where the DNA matches it firmly. Some rows mark clone size as missing; the rest say once, few, many or name a class of expanded clone.

D: -; J: TRBJ1-1; size: -; V: TRBV27; CDR3: CASSLLGAGTEAFF; DNA: TGTGCCAGCAGTTTATTAGGGGCAGGGACTGAAGCTTTCTTT
D: -; J: TRBJ2-2; size: -; V: TRBV5-4; CDR3: CASSYAGGPGELFF; DNA: TGTGCCAGCAGCTACGCGGGTGGGCCCGGGGAGCTGTTTTTT
D: -; J: TRBJ2-2; size: -; V: TRBV7-9; CDR3: CASSSTVAGELFF; DNA: TGTGCCAGCAGCTCCACAGTTGCCGGGGAGCTGTTTTTT
D: TRBD1; J: TRBJ2-7; size: -; V: TRBV5-1; CDR3: CASRLEVTGDEQYF; DNA: TGCGCCAGCAGACTAGAGGTCACAGGGGATGAGCAGTACTTC
D: TRBD2; J: TRBJ2-7; size: -; V: TRBV7-8; CDR3: CASSKGTTTLREQYF; DNA: TGTGCCAGCAGCAAAGGGACTACTACCCTACGGGAGCAGTACTTC
D: -; J: TRBJ2-2; size: once; V: TRBV7-2; CDR3: CASSLQITGELFF; DNA: TGTGCCAGCAGCTTACAGATTACCGGGGAGCTGTTTTTT
D: TRBD2; J: TRBJ2-1; size: -; V: TRBV6-5; CDR3: CASSYSASGMFGEQFF; DNA: TGTGCCAGCAGTTACTCAGCTAGCGGGATGTTCGGTGAGCAGTTCTTC
D: -; J: TRBJ2-5; size: -; V: TRBV7-2; CDR3: CASSSFGRTQETQYF; DNA: TGTGCCAGCAGCTCGTTCGGACGGACACAAGAGACCCAGTACTTC
D: TRBD1; J: TRBJ2-7; size: -; V: TRBV28; CDR3: CASRPRQGRRHLYEQYF; DNA: TGTGCCAGCAGGCCCCGACAGGGCCGCCGTCATCTCTACGAGCAGTACTTC
D: TRBD1; J: TRBJ2-7; size: -; V: TRBV18; CDR3: CASSPLGTGVTYEQYF; DNA: TGTGCCAGCTCTCCCCTCGGGACAGGGGTGACTTACGAGCAGTACTTC
D: -; J: TRBJ2-1; size: -; V: TRBV7-2; CDR3: CASSLYSSYNEQFF; DNA: TGTGCCAGCAGCTTATACAGCTCCTACAATGAGCAGTTCTTC
D: TRBD1; J: TRBJ1-1; size: -; V: TRBV6-1; CDR3: CASSVGLTGGSEAFF; DNA: TGTGCCAGCAGTGTCGGACTAACAGGGGGCTCTGAAGCTTTCTTT
D: -; J: TRBJ2-2; size: -; V: TRBV19; CDR3: CASSIRTRNTGELFF; DNA: TGTGCCAGTAGTATAAGGACAAGGAACACCGGGGAGCTGTTTTTT
D: TRBD1; J: TRBJ2-7; size: -; V: TRBV5-1; CDR3: CASGSDRGVSYEQYF; DNA: TGCGCCAGCGGCTCTGACAGGGGGGTCTCCTACGAGCAGTACTTC
D: TRBD1; J: TRBJ1-2; size: -; V: TRBV5-1; CDR3: CASSLVPGQTATYGYTF; DNA: TGCGCCAGCAGCTTGGTTCCGGGACAGACTGCGACTTATGGCTACACCTTC
D: TRBD1; J: TRBJ1-2; size: -; V: TRBV5-1; CDR3: CASSHSGQDGGYTF; DNA: TGCGCCAGCAGCCATTCTGGACAGGATGGGGGCTACACCTTC
D: -; J: TRBJ1-4; size: -; V: TRBV27; CDR3: CASSSRRDSSNEKLFF; DNA: TGTGCCAGCAGTTCCCGCCGAGACAGCTCTAATGAAAAACTGTTTTTT
D: -; J: TRBJ2-2; size: -; V: TRBV5-1; CDR3: CASSLDRRELFF; DNA: TGCGCCAGCAGCTTAGACAGGAGGGAGCTGTTTTTT
D: TRBD1; J: TRBJ1-2; size: -; V: TRBV13; CDR3: CASTPRGQGFNYGYTF; DNA: TGTGCCAGCACCCCCCGAGGACAGGGCTTCAACTATGGCTACACCTTC
D: -; J: TRBJ2-7; size: -; V: TRBV21-1; CDR3: CASSKRVDPRGNEQYF; DNA: TGTGCCAGCAGCAAAAGAGTGGACCCTCGAGGGAACGAGCAGTACTTC
D: -; J: TRBJ2-7; size: -; V: TRBV11-2; CDR3: CASSSALEWSYEQYF; DNA: TGTGCCAGCAGCTCGGCCCTAGAATGGTCCTACGAGCAGTACTTC
D: -; J: TRBJ1-2; size: -; V: TRBV5-4; CDR3: CASSLSQDIYGYTF; DNA: TGTGCCAGCAGCTTGTCACAGGACATCTATGGCTACACCTTC
D: TRBD2; J: TRBJ2-7; size: -; V: TRBV29-1; CDR3: CSVPRTRSFYEQYF; DNA: TGCAGCGTTCCTCGGACTAGGTCTTTTTACGAGCAGTACTTC
D: -; J: TRBJ1-5; size: -; V: TRBV28; CDR3: CASSLPPPSNQPQHF; DNA: TGTGCCAGCAGTTTACCCCCCCCCAGTAATCAGCCCCAGCATTTT
D: TRBD2; J: TRBJ2-7; size: -; V: TRBV6-1; CDR3: CASNEDGGVPYEQYF; DNA: TGTGCCAGCAATGAAGATGGGGGGGTCCCCTACGAGCAGTACTTC
D: TRBD2; J: TRBJ2-1; size: -; V: TRBV7-8; CDR3: CASRLPRLAGGVHSYNEQFF; DNA: TGTGCCAGCAGACTACCGAGACTAGCGGGAGGGGTGCACTCCTACAATGAGCAGTTCTTC
D: -; J: TRBJ2-7; size: -; V: TRBV6-5; CDR3: CASSPRGVSSYEQYF; DNA: TGTGCCAGCAGTCCCAGGGGCGTAAGCTCCTACGAGCAGTACTTC
D: TRBD1; J: TRBJ1-2; size: -; V: TRBV6-5; CDR3: CASNPQGGGYGYTF; DNA: TGTGCCAGCAATCCTCAGGGGGGAGGCTATGGCTACACCTTC
D: -; J: TRBJ1-2; size: -; V: TRBV4-1; CDR3: CASSQASGLYGYTF; DNA: TGCGCCAGCAGCCAGGCCAGTGGCCTCTATGGCTACACCTTC
D: TRBD1; J: TRBJ1-1; size: -; V: TRBV7-8; CDR3: CASSLVGQGGTEAFF; DNA: TGTGCCAGCAGCTTAGTCGGACAGGGGGGCACTGAAGCTTTCTTT
D: -; J: TRBJ1-4; size: -; V: TRBV5-5; CDR3: CASSRDPTNEKLFF; DNA: TGTGCCAGCAGCCGGGATCCAACTAATGAAAAACTGTTTTTT
D: -; J: TRBJ1-5; size: -; V: TRBV27; CDR3: CASSPAGLQPQHF; DNA: TGTGCCAGCTCCCCCGCGGGGCTTCAGCCCCAGCATTTT
D: -; J: TRBJ1-2; size: -; V: TRBV5-1; CDR3: CASSLGWGGQGNYGYTF; DNA: TGCGCCAGCAGCTTGGGTTGGGGAGGACAAGGAAACTATGGCTACACCTTC
D: -; J: TRBJ1-6; size: -; V: TRBV4-1; CDR3: CASSQGSNRDNSPLHF; DNA: TGCGCCAGCAGCCAAGGGTCAAACAGGGATAATTCACCCCTCCACTTT
D: TRBD2; J: TRBJ2-7; size: -; V: TRBV7-9; CDR3: CASSSSPGLAGGPHEQYF; DNA: TGTGCCAGCAGCTCCTCACCGGGACTAGCGGGAGGGCCCCACGAGCAGTACTTC
D: TRBD2; J: TRBJ2-2; size: once; V: TRBV7-2; CDR3: CASSLGLAAPHGELFF; DNA: TGTGCCAGCAGCCTCGGACTAGCGGCGCCACACGGGGAGCTGTTTTTT
D: -; J: TRBJ2-7; size: -; V: TRBV15; CDR3: CATSRDLETGQVYEQYF; DNA: TGTGCCACCAGCAGAGATCTTGAAACAGGGCAGGTCTACGAGCAGTACTTC
D: -; J: TRBJ1-4; size: -; V: TRBV5-8; CDR3: CASSLTGREKLFF; DNA: TGTGCCAGCAGCTTGACAGGGCGGGAAAAACTGTTTTTT
D: -; J: TRBJ1-1; size: -; V: TRBV27; CDR3: CASSLWGGAWAFF; DNA: TGTGCCAGCAGTTTATGGGGGGGAGCCTGGGCTTTCTTT
D: TRBD2; J: TRBJ2-1; size: few; V: TRBV5-1; CDR3: CASSLGVGGSSYNEQFF; DNA: TGCGCCAGCAGCTTGGGCGTGGGCGGGAGCTCCTACAATGAGCAGTTCTTC
D: -; J: TRBJ2-7; size: -; V: TRBV4-2; CDR3: CASTPSSVDSYEQYF; DNA: TGTGCCAGCACCCCGTCTAGCGTGGACTCCTACGAGCAGTACTTC
D: -; J: TRBJ1-2; size: -; V: TRBV28; CDR3: CASSPAGSNYGYTF; DNA: TGTGCCAGCAGCCCCGCAGGTTCTAACTATGGCTACACCTTC
D: -; J: TRBJ1-3; size: -; V: TRBV7-6; CDR3: CASSLAGVYSGNTIYF; DNA: TGTGCCAGCAGCTTAGCCGGGGTCTACTCTGGAAACACCATATATTTT
D: -; J: TRBJ2-1; size: -; V: TRBV29-1; CDR3: CSVNIQGSPYNEQFF; DNA: TGCAGCGTCAATATACAGGGATCACCATACAATGAGCAGTTCTTC
D: -; J: TRBJ2-1; size: few; V: TRBV5-4; CDR3: CASNLGWGGEQFF; DNA: TGTGCCAGCAACTTGGGTTGGGGCGGCGAGCAGTTCTTC
D: -; J: TRBJ2-7; size: -; V: TRBV27; CDR3: CASGKTDEQYF; DNA: TGTGCCAGCGGAAAGACAGACGAGCAGTACTTC
D: -; J: TRBJ2-3; size: -; V: TRBV28; CDR3: CASGPADTQYF; DNA: TGTGCCAGCGGGCCGGCGGATACGCAGTATTTT